A single sample is the source of the 24 T cell receptor beta chains below, sequenced in a study of blood T cell repertoires in COVID-19. TCRdb's copy holds only in-frame clones and misses some; the assay was immunoSEQ multiplex PCR. The table shows around 300,000 clones, with nearly 90% occurring only once. Sequences were obtained from PBMCs or T cells enriched from blood (not recorded which). These receptor sequences come from a woman in her late teens or twenties with acute COVID-19.

This chain connects TRBV6-1 to TRBJ2-1; 8 bases align to TRBD1. The CDR3 sequence is 16 residues long. The junction had 4 bases not matched to a gene; V was cut back by 1 base and J by 2 bases. Germline V CDR1 and CDR2: MNHNS, SASEGT. CDR3 residues: CASSEDRGDTYNEQFF. The DNA of the CDR3 is TGTGCCAGCAGTGAAGACAGGGGGGACACCTACAATGAGCAGTTCTTC.

The sample holds a few counts of this clone. V and J are TRBV5-3 and TRBJ1-4; D is uncertain. TRBV5-3 is annotated as an ORF whose role is uncertain. CDR3 size: 9 residues. V dropped 8 bases and J dropped 13 bases, with 9 bases sitting between them. CDR3 DNA: TGTGCCAGGCGGGATTCACTGTTTTTT. It translates to CARRDSLFF.

This sequence joins TRBV29-1 and TRBJ1-1, with D perhaps TRBD1 (6 bases). The CDR3 contains 13 residues. The ends were cut back, 8 bases at V and 2 bases at J, with 15 bases in the middle. The germline CDR1 and CDR2 sequences are SQVTM and ANQGSEA. The CDR3 nucleotides are TGCAGCCTCCGCAGGGGACATAACACTGAAGCTTTCTTT. It translates to CSLRRGHNTEAFF.

This clone came up a few times. The V call is TRBV19, the J call TRBJ1-2; D gene unclear. CDR1 is LNHDA and CDR2 is SQIVND in the germline V gene (reference sequence). The length of the CDR3 is 11 residues. V dropped 6 bases and J dropped 4 bases, with 6 bases sitting between them. The CDR3 spells CASSPSYGYTF. The CDR3 bases are TGTGCCAGTAGCCCTTCCTATGGCTACACCTTC.

The chain couples TRBV7-9 to TRBJ1-3; D not certain. The length of the CDR3 is 16 residues. The V end was cut by 5 bases, the J end by 0 bases, with 14 bases between. In germline, CDR1 is SEHNR, CDR2 FQNEAQ (reference sequence). The CDR3: CASSLPTEDSGNTIYF. The DNA for the CDR3 is TGTGCCAGCAGCCTACCCACAGAAGACTCTGGAAACACCATATATTTT.

The V gene is TRBV9, the J gene TRBJ1-4; 7 nucleotides align to TRBD1. Germline CDR1 is SGDLS and CDR2 is YYNGEE. The CDR3 totals 18 residues. V lost 4 bases and J lost 4; bases outside the gene matches: 16. The CDR3 DNA sequence: TGTGCCAGCAGCTACATTTGCGGACCGGGACAGTATAATGAAAAACTGTTTTTT. Protein: CASSYICGPGQYNEKLFF.

The chain uses TRBV10-3 and TRBJ1-2; possibly TRBD1 for D (5 bases). V shed 10 bases and J shed 7 bases, with 16 bases lying between them. This CDR3 has 12 residues. Germline V gene data show CDR1 as ENHRY and CDR2 as SYGVKD. The CDR3 spells CANSGGDGGYTF. Here the CDR3 DNA reads TGTGCCAATTCCGGGGGGGATGGTGGCTACACCTTC.

The chain employs TRBV5-8 and TRBJ2-5; D is unclear. The CDR3 spans 14 residues. The V gene lost 1 base and the J gene lost 0 bases, with 7 bases spanning the gap. The germline CDR1 and CDR2 sequences are SGHTS and YDEGEE. In DNA form, the CDR3 reads TGTGCCAGCAGCTTGTTGGAGAACCAAGAGACCCAGTACTTC. Translation gives CASSLLENQETQYF.

The chain combines TRBV27 with TRBJ1-5, with 7 nucleotides matching TRBD1. This CDR3 region has 15 residues. Trimming took 5 bases from V and 2 from J; bases not matched to a gene: 6. CDR1 and CDR2 from the germline V gene are MNHEY and SMNVEV (reference sequence). The CDR3 sequence is CASSPQGVGNQPQHF. The CDR3 DNA follows: TGTGCCAGCAGTCCCCAGGGGGTTGGCAATCAGCCCCAGCATTTT.

A few counts support this clone. The chain couples TRBV11-2 to TRBJ2-1, with 7 positions matching TRBD2. Germline values: CDR1 SGHAT, CDR2 FQNNGV. V was pared by 2 bases and J by 9 bases, with 16 bases of the junction left unmatched. The CDR3 has 17 amino acids. The CDR3 sequence is CASSLTPEEAGRSEQFF. The CDR3 nucleotides read TGTGCCAGCAGCTTAACCCCGGAGGAAGCGGGACGGAGTGAGCAGTTCTTC.

The chain joins TRBV24-1 to TRBJ1-1, with TRBD1 identical over 8 bases. This CDR3 region has 15 residues. Trimming removed 4 bases from V and 3 bases from J; junction bases left unmatched: 6. Germline-derived CDR1 and CDR2 are KGHDR and SFDVKD. CDR3 nucleotide sequence: TGTGCCACCAGTGACAGCGACAGGGGTTACACTGAAGCTTTCTTT. This gives the protein CATSDSDRGYTEAFF.

The chain combines TRBV28 with TRBJ2-5, with 8 bases identical to TRBD1. J lost 2 bases, V lost 7 bases, and 15 bases had no gene match. In germline, CDR1 is MDHEN, CDR2 SYDVKM. This CDR3 has 17 amino acids. CDR3 in DNA: TGTGCCAGCACACCGTGGGACAGGCGCAAACCTCAAGAGACCCAGTACTTC. Residues: CASTPWDRRKPQETQYF.

V gene TRBV19 combines with J gene TRBJ1-4; 7 nucleotides agree with TRBD1. Germline loops: CDR1 LNHDA, CDR2 SQIVND (reference sequence). V gave up 10 bases and J gave up 0 bases; unmatched junction bases: 5. The CDR3 consists of 14 residues. The CDR3 reads CATTGYPTNEKLFF. The CDR3 coding sequence is TGTGCCACGACAGGGTACCCAACTAATGAAAAACTGTTTTTT.

The V call is TRBV5-8, the J call TRBJ1-5, with 11 bases that match TRBD1. The CDR3 consists of 17 residues. Germline values: CDR1 SGHTS, CDR2 YDEGEE. The J segment lost 3 bases and the V segment lost 1 base, leaving 6 bases of the junction unmatched. This CDR3 is CASSLSGQGAANQPQHF. CDR3 nucleotide sequence: TGTGCCAGCAGCTTGAGCGGACAGGGGGCGGCCAATCAGCCCCAGCATTTT.

The chain recombines TRBV30 with TRBJ1-2; D gene ambiguous. The CDR3 runs 13 residues. Germline CDR1 is GTSNPN and CDR2 is SVGIG (reference sequence). V was shortened by 0 bases and J by 3 bases, with 8 bases between the two germline ends. CDR3: CAWSVLLDYGYTF. The CDR3 nucleotides are TGTGCCTGGAGTGTACTGCTTGACTATGGCTACACCTTC.

Note on this clone: Distinct nucleotide sequences in the sample also encode this CDR3. This chain joins TRBV2 and TRBJ1-1; 9 bases are a match to TRBD1. This CDR3 comprises 12 residues. From germline, CDR1 is SNHLY and CDR2 FYNNEI. J lost 4 bases, V lost 8 bases, and 2 bases had no gene match. The chain's CDR3 is CASGQGITEAFF. Here the CDR3 DNA reads TGTGCCAGCGGACAGGGGATCACTGAAGCTTTCTTT. Together with reference TRBV2 and TRBJ1-1, the CDR3 gives the full variable domain: EPEVTQTPSHQVTQMGQEVILRCVPISNHLYFYWYRQILGQKVEFLVSFYNNEISEKSEIFDDQFSVERPDGSNFTLKIRSTKLEDSAMYFCASGQGITEAFFGQGTRLTVV.

The chain combines TRBV30 with TRBJ2-7; 9 bases align to TRBD2. Trimming took 4 bases from V and 0 from J; bases not matched to a gene: 7. This CDR3 is built from 15 residues. CDR1 is GTSNPN and CDR2 is SVGIG in the germline V gene (reference sequence). CDR3 nucleotide sequence: TGTGCCTGGATTCCTTCACTAGCGGGCTCCTACGAGCAGTACTTC. Translated, it gives CAWIPSLAGSYEQYF.

This clone was seen a few times. The chain recombines TRBV2 with TRBJ1-2; TRBD1 might be the D (5 bases). Trimming pared 7 bases from V and 8 bases from J, leaving 14 bases between. The CDR3 covers 12 residues. Germline CDR1 SNHLY, CDR2 FYNNEI. CDR3 nucleotide sequence: TGTGCCAGCAATGAGGGGCCAGGGGGCTACACCTTC. This codes for CASNEGPGGYTF.

In its sample, this clone was seen once. The rearrangement joins TRBV6-5 to TRBJ1-2; 7 nucleotides match TRBD1. The length of the CDR3 is 13 residues. V trimming: 2 bases; J trimming: 3 bases; junction bases outside the gene matches: 0. CDR1 and CDR2 (germline): MNHEY, SVGAGI. CDR3 protein: CASSYQGDYGYTF. The CDR3 DNA reads TGTGCCAGCAGTTACCAGGGGGACTATGGCTACACCTTC.

The chain links TRBV9 to TRBJ2-2; D remains ambiguous. The CDR3 totals 14 residues. The ends were cut back, 1 base at V and 2 bases at J, with 6 bases in the middle. From germline, CDR1 is SGDLS and CDR2 YYNGEE. CDR3 loop: CASSVITNTGELFF. CDR3 sequence (DNA): TGTGCCAGCAGCGTAATCACAAACACCGGGGAGCTGTTTTTT.

The rearrangement joins TRBV10-3 to TRBJ1-1; D remains unclear. V was clipped by 3 bases and J by 5 bases, with 13 bases between them. Germline loops: CDR1 ENHRY, CDR2 SYGVKD. This CDR3 is built from 14 residues. The CDR3 loop reads CAISEPEVGTEAFF. The CDR3 DNA reads as TGTGCCATCAGTGAACCAGAGGTCGGAACTGAAGCTTTCTTT.

The CDR3: CASSLEGVGYTF. In nucleotides, the CDR3 is TGTGCCAGCAGCTTGGAAGGGGTAGGCTACACCTTC. The chain joins TRBV5-8 to TRBJ1-2, with a tentative D call TRBD1 (5 bases). The germline V gene has CDR1 SGHTS and CDR2 YDEGEE. Trimming removed 0 bases from V and 8 bases from J, with 8 bases in between. The CDR3 consists of 12 residues. Supplemented by reference TRBV5-8 and TRBJ1-2, the full variable domain reads EAGVTQSPTHLIKTRGQQATLRCSPISGHTSVYWYQQALGLGLQFLLWYDEGEERNRGNFPPRFSGRQFPNYSSELNVNALELEDSALYLCASSLEGVGYTFGSGTRLTVV.

The rearrangement joins TRBV7-9 to TRBJ1-1, with 7 bases lining up with TRBD1. V lost 5 bases to trimming and J lost 1 base; unmatched junction nucleotides: 4. The CDR3 length is 14 residues. CDR1 and CDR2 (germline): SEHNR, FQNEAQ (reference sequence). CDR3 nucleotide sequence: TGTGCCAGCAGCATCCCAGGGGGGAACACTGAAGCTTTCTTT. It is translated as CASSIPGGNTEAFF.

The chain carries TRBV28 and TRBJ1-6, with TRBD1 matching 10 bases. Germline values: CDR1 MDHEN, CDR2 SYDVKM. The V and J ends lost 4 bases and 10 bases, in that order; junction bases with no gene match: 7. The CDR3 extends over 15 amino acids. For the CDR3, the DNA is TGTGCCAGCAGTTCCCCGGGACAGGGGTGGTCACCCCTCCACTTT. Its protein is CASSSPGQGWSPLHF. Full variable domain (outside the CDR3, taken from reference TRBV28 and TRBJ1-6): DVKVTQSSRYLVKRTGEKVFLECVQDMDHENMFWYRQDPGLGLRLIYFSYDVKMKEKGDIPEGYSVSREKKERFSLILESASTNQTSMYLCASSSPGQGWSPLHFGNGTRLTVT.